This entry lists 21 T cell receptor beta chains sequenced from one sample in a study of T cell changes during pregnancy in multiple sclerosis. The data were produced by immunoSEQ multiplex PCR, yet TCRdb's version contains in-frame clones alone and is incomplete. The sample lists 30,000 to 35,000 clones, about nine tenths seen once, with approximately 12% in the top ten. The sample here was CD8+ T cells from peripheral blood mononuclear cells, taken in the first trimester of pregnancy. The receptors shown here come from a female donor with multiple sclerosis, enrolled in a pregnancy study.

The V and J genes are TRBV7-9 and TRBJ2-2, with 11 positions matching TRBD2. Per germline, CDR1 SEHNR and CDR2 FQNEAQ (reference sequence). The CDR3 is 16 residues long. Trimming removed 4 bases from V and 3 bases from J; junction bases left unmatched: 4. The CDR3 sequence: CASSYLAGGHTGELFF. CDR3 nucleotides: TGTGCCAGCAGCTATCTAGCGGGAGGTCACACCGGGGAGCTGTTTTTT.

The V gene is TRBV7-9, the J gene TRBJ1-5, with D perhaps matching TRBD1 (5 bases). The CDR3 loop spans 15 amino acids. The V and J ends lost 1 base and 5 bases respectively, with 12 bases between them. From germline, CDR1 is SEHNR and CDR2 FQNEAQ (reference sequence). The CDR3 loop is CASSLEGQGDQPQHF. For the CDR3, the DNA is TGTGCCAGCAGCTTAGAGGGTCAGGGCGATCAGCCCCAGCATTTT.

In this sample, this clone turned up once. The chain couples TRBV19 to TRBJ2-1; 13 bases are a match to TRBD2. This CDR3 has 19 amino acids. V was clipped by 3 bases and J by 2 bases; unmatched bases: 10. Germline CDR1 and CDR2: LNHDA and SQIVND (reference sequence). The CDR3 nucleotides are TGTGCCAGTAGTATGTCCCCCCCACTAGCGGGAGGGCCCTACAATGAGCAGTTCTTC. Encoded protein: CASSMSPPLAGGPYNEQFF. The whole variable domain, remainder taken from reference TRBV19 and TRBJ2-1, is DGGITQSPKYLFRKEGQNVTLSCEQNLNHDAMYWYRQDPGQGLRLIYYSQIVNDFQKGDIAEGYSVSREKKESFPLTVTSAQKNPTAFYLCASSMSPPLAGGPYNEQFFGPGTRLTVL.

This clone was seen once. The CDR3 here is CASSIGLAETYEQYF. CDR3 nucleotide sequence: TGTGCCAGTAGTATAGGACTAGCGGAAACCTACGAGCAGTACTTC. This chain connects TRBV19 to TRBJ2-7; 9 bases line up with TRBD2. The CDR3 totals 15 residues. CDR1 LNHDA and CDR2 SQIVND come from the germline V gene (reference sequence). J gave up 2 bases and V 1 base, and 3 bases lay outside the gene matches.

The chain is built from TRBV19 and TRBJ2-2; 8 positions match TRBD2. Per germline, CDR1 LNHDA and CDR2 SQIVND (reference sequence). This CDR3 has 17 residues. With 4 bases clipped from V and 6 bases from J, the junction kept 13 bases outside the gene matches. CDR3 DNA: TGTGCCAGTAGTACCTCGTCCGGGGGGGTTTTAGCCGGGGAGCTGTTTTTT. Amino acid sequence: CASSTSSGGVLAGELFF.

The CDR3, as DNA: TGTGCCAGCAGTTCCCCTGGTAGAAGCGGCCTAGGGGAGCAGTACTTC. Its translation: CASSSPGRSGLGEQYF. The chain is built from TRBV28 and TRBJ2-7; D is perhaps TRBD2 (5 bases). V gave up 4 bases and J gave up 7 bases, with 23 bases separating them. From germline, CDR1 is MDHEN and CDR2 SYDVKM. The CDR3 is made up of 16 amino acids. The full variable domain, in which reference TRBV28 and TRBJ2-7 provide the parts outside the CDR3, is DVKVTQSSRYLVKRTGEKVFLECVQDMDHENMFWYRQDPGLGLRLIYFSYDVKMKEKGDIPEGYSVSREKKERFSLILESASTNQTSMYLCASSSPGRSGLGEQYFGPGTRLTVT.

The V call is TRBV18, the J call TRBJ2-7; maybe TRBD2 (6 bases). The germline V and J ends were trimmed by 2 bases and 2 bases, with 7 bases remaining between them. The CDR3 extends over 13 amino acids. CDR1 is KGHSH, CDR2 LQKENI, per germline. The CDR3, as DNA: TGTGCCAGCTCACCATCGGGGGCCTACGAGCAGTACTTC. Protein sequence: CASSPSGAYEQYF.

This CDR3 is CASKGMDRKFNQPQHF. CDR3 nucleotide sequence: TGTGCCAGTAAGGGAATGGACAGAAAATTCAATCAGCCCCAGCATTTT. The rearrangement links TRBV19 to TRBJ1-5, with a weak D call TRBD1 (6 bases). Between the trimmed V and J ends, which lost 7 bases and 3 bases, there was a span of 19 bases. The CDR3 is 16 amino acids. Per the germline V gene, CDR1 is LNHDA and CDR2 is SQIVND (reference sequence).

This clone was seen once. This chain links TRBV2 with TRBJ1-2; perhaps TRBD1 as D (6 bases). The CDR3 has 13 residues. The germline V and J ends were trimmed by 8 bases and 5 bases, with 15 bases remaining between them. In germline, CDR1 is SNHLY, CDR2 FYNNEI. CDR3 protein: CASSDSFGYGYTF. The CDR3 DNA reads TGTGCCAGCTCGGACAGCTTCGGGTATGGCTACACCTTC.

The rearrangement joins TRBV19 to TRBJ2-1, with 7 bases fitting TRBD2. Germline trimming cut 8 bases from V and 6 bases from J; bases unmatched to any gene: 10. Germline CDR1 is LNHDA and CDR2 is SQIVND (reference sequence). This CDR3 is 14 amino acids long. Here the CDR3 DNA reads TGTGCCAGTTCGGGAGGAGGCCCATTCAATGAGCAGTTCTTC. It specifies CASSGGGPFNEQFF.

The V gene is TRBV19, the J gene TRBJ1-4; a weak D match, TRBD1 (6 bases). Trimming cost V 3 bases and J 14 bases, with 28 bases left between them. Germline V gene data show CDR1 as LNHDA and CDR2 as SQIVND (reference sequence). This CDR3 contains 17 residues. The CDR3 sequence is CASSIGGTTALMKLLFF. The CDR3 DNA reads as TGTGCCAGTAGTATTGGGGGCACGACAGCCTTAATGAAATTGCTGTTTTTT. The whole variable domain, filled in from reference TRBV19 and TRBJ1-4, reads DGGITQSPKYLFRKEGQNVTLSCEQNLNHDAMYWYRQDPGQGLRLIYYSQIVNDFQKGDIAEGYSVSREKKESFPLTVTSAQKNPTAFYLCASSIGGTTALMKLLFFGSGTQLSVL.

The J gene is TRBJ2-7, the V gene TRBV28, with 11 bases identical to TRBD1. V dropped 6 bases and J dropped 6; count of bases not matched to a gene: 4. The CDR3 is 13 amino acids. In germline, CDR1 is MDHEN, CDR2 SYDVKM. Here the CDR3 reads CASRGTGGFEQYF. The CDR3 coding sequence is TGTGCCAGCAGGGGGACAGGGGGGTTCGAGCAGTACTTC.

The chain uses TRBV29-1 and TRBJ2-2; a possible D gene is TRBD1 (5 bases). CDR3 length: 18 residues. From germline, CDR1 is SQVTM and CDR2 ANQGSEA. Trimming took off 3 bases at V and 0 bases at J, with 20 bases between the two ends. The CDR3 DNA follows: TGCAGCGTTGAGGGGTGGGGCGGACATATCGCGAACACCGGGGAGCTGTTTTTT. This translates into CSVEGWGGHIANTGELFF.

The chain has TRBV7-9 and TRBJ1-5, with TRBD1 as a possible D gene (5 bases). V lost 6 bases and J lost 4, with 13 bases in between. From germline, CDR1 is SEHNR and CDR2 FQNEAQ (reference sequence). This CDR3 has 14 residues. The chain's CDR3 is CASRAPGVNQPQHF. In DNA form, the CDR3 reads TGTGCCAGCAGGGCTCCGGGGGTAAATCAGCCCCAGCATTTT.

The V and J genes are TRBV27 and TRBJ2-2, with D uncertain. V was pared by 5 bases and J by 6 bases, with 13 bases between. The germline V gene encodes CDR1 MNHEY and CDR2 SMNVEV (reference sequence). CDR3 length: 14 residues. The CDR3 is CASSTLDLAGELFF. Written as DNA, the CDR3 is TGTGCCAGCAGTACACTCGACTTGGCCGGGGAGCTGTTTTTT.

This chain connects TRBV6-6 to TRBJ2-3, with 11 bases fitting TRBD2. V shed 9 bases and J 5 bases; nucleotides not matched to a gene: 4. Germline CDR1 reads MNHNY; CDR2 reads SVGAGI (reference sequence). This CDR3 region has 13 residues. The CDR3 coding sequence is TGTGCCAGTAATAGCGGGAGGGGAGATACGCAGTATTTT. Amino acid sequence: CASNSGRGDTQYF.

The V gene is TRBV9, the J gene TRBJ2-7; 7 bases align to TRBD2. Trimming at V came to 4 bases and at J to 6 bases, leaving 13 bases not matched to a gene. CDR1 and CDR2 (germline): SGDLS, YYNGEE. The CDR3 is 15 amino acids. DNA for the CDR3: TGTGCCAGCAGCCCCCCGCCGGGAGGATCTCGCGAGCAGTACTTC. Translated: CASSPPPGGSREQYF.

This clone was seen many times. The chain has TRBV28 and TRBJ1-5; TRBD1 matches 10 bases. The V gene end was trimmed by 7 bases and the J gene end by 6 bases; junction bases not matched to a gene: 9. From germline, CDR1 is MDHEN and CDR2 SYDVKM. The CDR3 covers 15 residues. CDR3 protein: CASKRQGARSQPQHF. CDR3 DNA sequence: TGTGCCAGCAAACGACAGGGGGCTAGGAGTCAGCCCCAGCATTTT. The entire variable domain, with the rest obtained from reference TRBV28 and TRBJ1-5, is as follows: DVKVTQSSRYLVKRTGEKVFLECVQDMDHENMFWYRQDPGLGLRLIYFSYDVKMKEKGDIPEGYSVSREKKERFSLILESASTNQTSMYLCASKRQGARSQPQHFGDGTRLSIL.

CDR3 nucleotide sequence: TGCGCCAGCAGCGCCCCGGGACAGGGAACAGATACGCAGTATTTT. It encodes CASSAPGQGTDTQYF. The chain is built from TRBV4-1 and TRBJ2-3; 9 bases are a match to TRBD1. The germline CDR1 and CDR2 sequences are MGHRA and YSYEKL. This CDR3 is 15 amino acids long. V shed 5 bases, J shed 3 bases, and the junction held 6 bases outside the gene matches.

The chain links TRBV14 to TRBJ2-1; a possible D gene is TRBD2 (5 bases). Per the germline V gene, CDR1 is SGHDN and CDR2 is FVKESK. CDR3 length equals 16 residues. Trimming stripped 0 bases from V and 8 bases from J, with 17 bases between. The CDR3 region has the DNA TGTGCCAGCAGCCAAGAGTTGCTGGCTAGCTCTGATGAGCAGTTCTTC. Encoded protein: CASSQELLASSDEQFF. Full variable domain (remainder filled in from reference TRBV14 and TRBJ2-1): EAGVTQFPSHSVIEKGQTVTLRCDPISGHDNLYWYRRVMGKEIKFLLHFVKESKQDESGMPNNRFLAERTGGTYSTLKVQPAELEDSGVYFCASSQELLASSDEQFFGPGTRLTVL.

In its sample, this clone was seen once. This sequence joins TRBV6-4 and TRBJ2-1, with 8 bases matching TRBD2. V was pared by 2 bases and J by 7 bases, with 7 bases of the junction left unmatched. The CDR3 is 15 amino acids. Germline V CDR1 and CDR2: MRHNA, SNTAGT. The DNA of the CDR3 is TGTGCCAGCAGTGACGAAGCGGGAGCTCGGAATGAGCAGTTCTTC. As protein: CASSDEAGARNEQFF.